These 14 T cell receptor beta chains were all obtained from the same sample, sequenced in a study of blood T cell repertoires in COVID-19. Only in-frame clones appear in the TCRdb table, and some are missing; sequencing was by immunoSEQ multiplex PCR. The sample contains fewer than 120,000 clones, around 79% of which appear only once. Sequenced: peripheral blood. These receptors were taken from an elderly woman with active or convalescent COVID-19.

V gene TRBV14 combines with J gene TRBJ2-1, with TRBD2 identical over 7 bases. The CDR3 sequence is 16 residues long. After removal of 3 bases from V and 2 bases from J, the junction contained 7 bases not matched to a gene. Germline V gene sequence: CDR1 SGHDN, CDR2 FVKESK. CDR3 sequence reads: CASSHSPGLPYNEQFF. DNA for the CDR3: TGTGCCAGCAGCCATTCTCCGGGACTACCCTACAATGAGCAGTTCTTC.

DNA for the CDR3: TGCGCCAGCAGCCCTACCCCGGACAGGGGGAATACTGAAGCTTTCTTT. It yields the protein CASSPTPDRGNTEAFF. The chain couples TRBV5-1 to TRBJ1-1; 10 bases map to TRBD1. Germline-derived CDR1 and CDR2 are SGHRS and YFSETQ. The CDR3 spans 16 residues. The J segment lost 5 bases and the V segment lost 4 bases, leaving 11 bases of the junction unmatched.

This chain uses TRBV7-2 with TRBJ1-2; 12 bases align to TRBD1. The V gene's germline CDR1 is SGHTA and CDR2 FQGNSA. The trim removed 5 bases at V and 8 bases at J, leaving 9 bases unmatched. This CDR3 contains 15 residues. CDR3 DNA: TGTGCCAGCAGCCTCCGGGACAGGGGGCAGGGGGGCTACACCTTC. It specifies CASSLRDRGQGGYTF.

The V and J genes are TRBV5-6 and TRBJ2-1; 8 bases fit TRBD2. The ends lost 5 bases at V and 5 bases at J; junction bases unmatched: 12. The CDR3 spans 16 residues. Germline loops: CDR1 SGHDT, CDR2 YYEEEE. CDR3: CASSPGAGTSNNEQFF. Written as DNA, the CDR3 is TGTGCCAGCAGTCCAGGGGCCGGGACTAGTAACAATGAGCAGTTCTTC.

The gene calls are TRBV27 and TRBJ2-7; D gene ambiguous. The V end lost 3 bases, the J end lost 1 base, and 7 bases lay between the germline ends. The CDR3 totals 13 residues. Germline CDR1 is MNHEY and CDR2 is SMNVEV (reference sequence). The CDR3 coding sequence is TGTGCCAGCAGTTTTGGTCGGTCCTACGAGCAGTACTTC. Translation gives CASSFGRSYEQYF.

This clone was seen more than once but under ten times. This chain links TRBV24-1 with TRBJ2-2, with 11 nucleotides matching TRBD2. In germline, CDR1 is KGHDR, CDR2 SFDVKD. Trimming removed 2 bases from V and 4 bases from J; junction bases left unmatched: 5. This CDR3 is 17 amino acids long. The CDR3 DNA reads TGTGCCACCAGTGATTACCTTAGCGGGAGGGCCACCGGGGAGCTGTTTTTT. Its protein is CATSDYLSGRATGELFF.

The V call is TRBV12-3 or TRBV12-4, the J call TRBJ2-3; the match to TRBD1 covers 8 bases. V lost 5 bases, J lost 7 bases, and 2 bases stayed unmatched. This CDR3 is 12 amino acids long. CDR3 nucleotides: TGTGCCAGCAGTCGACAGGGGTATACGCAGTATTTT. Protein sequence: CASSRQGYTQYF.

This clone was picked up one time. Written as DNA, the CDR3 is TGTGCCAGCAGTCTGGACAACTATCAGCCCCAGCATTTT. Protein sequence: CASSLDNYQPQHF. V and J are TRBV12-3 or TRBV12-4 and TRBJ1-5, with D perhaps matching TRBD1 (5 bases). This CDR3 is 13 amino acids long. Trimming shortened V by 5 bases and J by 5 bases, and 10 bases separated the two germline ends.

The rearrangement links TRBV30 to TRBJ2-4; D is perhaps TRBD2 (5 bases). This CDR3 is built from 12 residues. Germline loops: CDR1 GTSNPN, CDR2 SVGIG (reference sequence). Trimming took off 6 bases at V and 0 bases at J, with 6 bases between the two ends. CDR3 coding DNA: TGTGCCTGTCGGGGAGCCAAAAACATTCAGTACTTC. Amino acids: CACRGAKNIQYF.

This clone showed up just a few times. The V gene is TRBV11-2, the J gene TRBJ1-2; 8 positions match TRBD1. This CDR3 has 13 residues. V dropped 5 bases and J dropped 7; count of bases not matched to a gene: 6. Germline V gene sequence: CDR1 SGHAT, CDR2 FQNNGV. The CDR3 loop reads CASSEDRGSGYTF. The CDR3 nucleotides read TGTGCCAGCAGCGAAGACAGGGGCTCTGGCTACACCTTC.

With respect to this clone: Other nucleotide sequences in the sample specify the same CDR3. The chain couples TRBV18 to TRBJ1-2; weak D call: TRBD1 (5 bases). The CDR3 contains 14 residues. V was clipped by 2 bases and J by 2 bases, with 9 bases between them. Germline values: CDR1 KGHSH, CDR2 LQKENI. CDR3 region: CASSPGANNYGYTF. The CDR3, as DNA: TGTGCCAGCTCACCAGGGGCAAACAACTATGGCTACACCTTC.

V is TRBV11-2 and J is TRBJ2-1, with TRBD2 identical over 9 bases. The CDR3 length is 16 residues. V trimming: 2 bases; J trimming: 2 bases; junction bases outside the gene matches: 4. The germline V gene encodes CDR1 SGHAT and CDR2 FQNNGV. CDR3 amino acids: CASSLRLAGAYNEQFF. The DNA for the CDR3 is TGTGCCAGCAGCTTAAGGTTAGCGGGAGCCTACAATGAGCAGTTCTTC.

The V and J genes are TRBV28 and TRBJ1-3; D gene uncertain. The V end was cut by 5 bases, the J end by 3 bases, with 14 bases between. The CDR3 sequence is 15 residues long. Germline lookup yields CDR1 MDHEN and CDR2 SYDVKM. The CDR3 bases are TGTGCCAGCAGTCCCCCCGGACTGAATGGAAACACCATATATTTT. Its protein is CASSPPGLNGNTIYF.

The chain is built from TRBV10-3 and TRBJ2-1; 8 positions match TRBD1. Trimming removed 3 bases from V and 8 bases from J; junction bases left unmatched: 12. There are 16 residues in the CDR3. CDR1 and CDR2 (germline): ENHRY, SYGVKD. As DNA, the CDR3 is TGTGCCATCAGTGAATGGACAGGGTTTATAGTTGATGAGCAGTTCTTC. The encoded protein is CAISEWTGFIVDEQFF.